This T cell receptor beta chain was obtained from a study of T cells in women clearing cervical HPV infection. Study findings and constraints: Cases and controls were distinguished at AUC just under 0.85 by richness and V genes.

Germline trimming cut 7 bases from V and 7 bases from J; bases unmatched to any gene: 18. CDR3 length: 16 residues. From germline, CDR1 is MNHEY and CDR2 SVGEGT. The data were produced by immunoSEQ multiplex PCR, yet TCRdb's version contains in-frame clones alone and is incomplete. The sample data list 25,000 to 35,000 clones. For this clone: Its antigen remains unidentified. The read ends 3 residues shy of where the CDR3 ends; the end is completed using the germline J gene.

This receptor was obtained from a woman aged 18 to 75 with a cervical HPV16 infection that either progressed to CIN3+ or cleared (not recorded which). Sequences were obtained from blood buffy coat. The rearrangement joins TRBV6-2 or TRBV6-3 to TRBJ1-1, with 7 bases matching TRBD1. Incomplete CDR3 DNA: TGTGCCAGCACCAACGGGGAGCCCCCGGGACAGAGTGAA. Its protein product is CASTNGEPPGQSE. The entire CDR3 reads CASTNGEPPGQSEAFF.